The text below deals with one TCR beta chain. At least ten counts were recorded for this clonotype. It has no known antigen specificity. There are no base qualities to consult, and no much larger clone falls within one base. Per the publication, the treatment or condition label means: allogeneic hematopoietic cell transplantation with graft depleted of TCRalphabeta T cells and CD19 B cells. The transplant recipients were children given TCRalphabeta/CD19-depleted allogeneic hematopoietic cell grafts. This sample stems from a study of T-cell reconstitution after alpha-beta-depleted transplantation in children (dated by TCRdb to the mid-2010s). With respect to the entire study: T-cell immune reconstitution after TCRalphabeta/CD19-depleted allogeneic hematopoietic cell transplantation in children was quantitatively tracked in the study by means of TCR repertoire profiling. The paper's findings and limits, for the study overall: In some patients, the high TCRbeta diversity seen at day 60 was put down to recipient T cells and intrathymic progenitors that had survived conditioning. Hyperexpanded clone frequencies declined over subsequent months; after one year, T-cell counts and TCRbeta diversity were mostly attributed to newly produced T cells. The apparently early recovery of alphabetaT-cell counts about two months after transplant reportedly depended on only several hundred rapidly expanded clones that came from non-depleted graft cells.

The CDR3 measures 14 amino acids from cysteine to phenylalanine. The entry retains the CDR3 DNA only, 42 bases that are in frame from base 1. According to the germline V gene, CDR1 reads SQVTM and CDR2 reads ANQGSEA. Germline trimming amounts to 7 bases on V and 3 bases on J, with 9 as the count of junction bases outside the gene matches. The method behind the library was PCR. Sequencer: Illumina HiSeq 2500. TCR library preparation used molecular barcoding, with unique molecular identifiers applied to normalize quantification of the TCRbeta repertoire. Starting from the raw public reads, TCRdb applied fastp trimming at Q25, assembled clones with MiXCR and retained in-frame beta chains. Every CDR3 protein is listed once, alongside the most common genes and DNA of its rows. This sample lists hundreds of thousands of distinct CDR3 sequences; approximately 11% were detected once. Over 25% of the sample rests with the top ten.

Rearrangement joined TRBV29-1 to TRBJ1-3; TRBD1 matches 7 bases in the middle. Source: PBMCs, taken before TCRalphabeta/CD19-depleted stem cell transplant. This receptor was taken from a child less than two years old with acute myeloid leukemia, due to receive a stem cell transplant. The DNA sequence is TGCAGCGGTCTAACAGGGGCCCGTGGAAACACCATATATTTT. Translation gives CSGLTGARGNTIYF.